The 19 T cell receptor beta chains given below trace back to one sample, sequenced in a study of technical replicates of blood from several donors. TCRdb's copy holds only in-frame clones and misses some; the assay was immunoSEQ multiplex PCR. The repertoire holds 65,000 to 85,000 clones, with approximately 96% as singletons. Source material: T cells isolated from PBMCs. These receptors all stem from a human donor in good health.

This chain joins TRBV9 and TRBJ1-1; 7 nucleotides align to TRBD1. The V gene end was trimmed by 6 bases and the J gene end by 2 bases; junction bases not matched to a gene: 7. Germline CDR1 reads SGDLS; CDR2 reads YYNGEE. The CDR3 runs 14 residues. The DNA of the CDR3 is TGTGCCAGCACGCGAGGGGGCCTAAACACTGAAGCTTTCTTT. Residues: CASTRGGLNTEAFF.

The chain is built from TRBV6-6 and TRBJ2-1; 7 bases map to TRBD2. Germline assignment: CDR1 MNHNY and CDR2 SVGAGI (reference sequence). J was trimmed by 4 bases and V by 3 bases; bases with no gene match: 6. The CDR3 runs 15 residues. The CDR3 spells CASSYEASGYNEQFF. CDR3 nucleotides: TGTGCCAGCAGTTATGAAGCTAGCGGATACAATGAGCAGTTCTTC.

The V and J genes are TRBV7-2 and TRBJ2-3; 12 nucleotides align to TRBD2. V lost 5 bases to trimming and J lost 0 bases; unmatched junction nucleotides: 3. Germline values: CDR1 SGHTA, CDR2 FQGNSA. The CDR3 runs 16 residues. CDR3 sequence reads: CASSLGLAGSTDTQYF. The CDR3 DNA reads TGTGCCAGCAGCCTAGGACTAGCGGGGAGCACAGATACGCAGTATTTT.

This chain connects TRBV2 to TRBJ2-7; 7 bases are a match to TRBD2. V lost 6 bases to trimming and J lost 6 bases; unmatched junction nucleotides: 2. The CDR3 extends over 11 amino acids. Germline-derived CDR1 and CDR2 are SNHLY and FYNNEI. CDR3 in DNA: TGTGCCAGCAGAACGGGGGGCGAGCAGTACTTC. It codes for CASRTGGEQYF.

The rearrangement joins TRBV4-1 to TRBJ2-7; 8 positions agree with TRBD1. This CDR3 is 16 amino acids long. CDR1 is MGHRA and CDR2 is YSYEKL in the germline V gene. V trimming: 4 bases; J trimming: 1 base; junction bases outside the gene matches: 9. DNA of the CDR3: TGCGCCAGCAGCCGAGTTAGACAGGGGTTATCCTACGAGCAGTACTTC. Its protein is CASSRVRQGLSYEQYF.

The chain combines TRBV5-1 with TRBJ1-5; possibly TRBD1 for D (5 bases). Trimming removed 1 base at V and 0 bases at J, with 8 bases between. The CDR3 loop spans 15 amino acids. Germline lookup yields CDR1 SGHRS and CDR2 YFSETQ. CDR3 region: CASSLLGDSNQPQHF. In DNA, the CDR3 is TGCGCCAGCAGCTTGTTAGGGGATAGCAATCAGCCCCAGCATTTT.

This sequence joins TRBV5-1 and TRBJ2-3; D is perhaps TRBD1 (5 bases). The V end lost 2 bases, the J end lost 1 base, and 11 bases lay between the germline ends. The CDR3 is made up of 15 amino acids. Germline V lookup: CDR1 SGHRS, CDR2 YFSETQ. As DNA, the CDR3 is TGCGCCAGCAGCTTAGATCTAGGGGGCACAGATACGCAGTATTTT. This encodes CASSLDLGGTDTQYF.

The chain links TRBV12-5 to TRBJ1-1, with a tentative D call TRBD1 (6 bases). Trimming stripped 6 bases from V and 0 bases from J, with 20 bases between. There are 17 residues in the CDR3. CDR1 is LGHNT, CDR2 FRNRAP, per germline. The CDR3 sequence is CASGSLGAPPMNTEAFF. The CDR3 DNA sequence: TGTGCTAGTGGCTCCTTGGGGGCCCCACCTATGAACACTGAAGCTTTCTTT.

With regard to this clone: Additional DNA sequences in this sample encode the identical CDR3. The chain joins TRBV9 to TRBJ2-1; tentative D call: TRBD2 (5 bases). The CDR3 has 14 amino acids. Germline loops: CDR1 SGDLS, CDR2 YYNGEE. Trimming took 2 bases from V and 0 from J, leaving 6 bases between them. CDR3: CASSVGSSYNEQFF. The CDR3 DNA follows: TGTGCCAGCAGCGTGGGGAGCTCCTACAATGAGCAGTTCTTC.

The V call is TRBV30, the J call TRBJ2-7; 8 nucleotides agree with TRBD2. The CDR3 sequence is 14 residues long. Germline V gene sequence: CDR1 GTSNPN, CDR2 SVGIG (reference sequence). With 4 bases clipped from V and 5 bases from J, the junction kept 10 bases outside the gene matches. The CDR3 DNA follows: TGTGCCTGGACCTTAAGCGGGAGTATCAACGAGCAGTACTTC. Protein sequence: CAWTLSGSINEQYF.

This rearrangement joins TRBV2 to TRBJ1-5, with D perhaps matching TRBD1 (6 bases). The length of the CDR3 is 15 residues. Per germline, CDR1 SNHLY and CDR2 FYNNEI. V lost 3 bases and J lost 6, with 15 bases in between. CDR3 loop: CASSEMGAVTQPQHF. Written as DNA, the CDR3 is TGTGCCAGCAGTGAGATGGGGGCGGTCACTCAGCCCCAGCATTTT.

The rearrangement uses TRBV7-2 and TRBJ2-3; tentatively, D is TRBD2 (5 bases). The CDR3 length is 13 residues. With 10 bases removed from V and 2 bases from J, the gap between germline ends came to 13 bases. CDR1 is SGHTA, CDR2 FQGNSA, per germline. The CDR3: CANTDFLTDTQYF. For the CDR3, the DNA is TGTGCCAACACGGACTTCCTCACAGATACGCAGTATTTT.

The chain has TRBV5-1 and TRBJ2-2, with 12 bases that match TRBD2. Germline CDR1 and CDR2: SGHRS and YFSETQ. The ends lost 1 base at V and 2 bases at J; junction bases unmatched: 3. This CDR3 has 17 residues. CDR3 protein: CASSLTLAGGNTGELFF. The CDR3 DNA reads TGCGCCAGCAGCTTGACACTAGCGGGAGGCAACACCGGGGAGCTGTTTTTT.

The V call is TRBV29-1, the J call TRBJ1-1; the match to TRBD1 covers 9 bases. Trimming took 6 bases from V and 0 from J; bases not matched to a gene: 20. This CDR3 region has 19 residues. Germline V gene lookup returns CDR1 SQVTM and CDR2 ANQGSEA. The CDR3 protein is CSVLYLTMDRGFMNTEAFF. The CDR3 nucleotides read TGCAGCGTCCTATATCTCACCATGGACAGGGGTTTTATGAACACTGAAGCTTTCTTT.

The chain couples TRBV4-3 to TRBJ2-1, with D possibly matching TRBD1 (5 bases). The germline V and J ends were trimmed by 0 bases and 9 bases, with 12 bases remaining between them. CDR3 length equals 14 residues. Per the germline V gene, CDR1 is LGHNA and CDR2 is YSLEER. The CDR3 loop is CASSQDRAYREQFF. CDR3 coding DNA: TGCGCCAGCAGCCAAGACAGGGCCTATCGTGAGCAGTTCTTC.

The rearrangement links TRBV20-1 to TRBJ2-7; D not certain. Germline CDR1 is DFQATT and CDR2 is SNEGSKA (reference sequence). The V and J ends lost 1 base and 10 bases respectively, with 11 bases between them. The CDR3 contains 11 residues. The CDR3 is CSARVPPLQYF. The CDR3 DNA follows: TGCAGTGCTAGAGTCCCCCCGTTACAGTACTTC.

The CDR3 DNA follows: TGCAGCGTTGAAGGGACAGGGCTGAATGAGCAGTTCTTC. Translating it yields CSVEGTGLNEQFF. The genes are TRBV29-1 and TRBJ2-1, with TRBD1 matching 8 bases. The CDR3 consists of 13 residues. CDR1 is SQVTM, CDR2 ANQGSEA, per germline. Trimming took 1 base from V and 7 from J; bases not matched to a gene: 3.

The chain couples TRBV25-1 to TRBJ2-3; tentatively, D is TRBD2 (5 bases). Germline CDR1 and CDR2: MGHDK and SYGVNS. CDR3 length: 14 amino acids. V dropped 4 bases and J dropped 1 base, with 9 bases sitting between them. The DNA for the CDR3 is TGTGCCAGCAGTGGGGAGAGCGGCACAGATACGCAGTATTTT. Protein: CASSGESGTDTQYF. The complete variable domain, with remaining parts taken from reference TRBV25-1 and TRBJ2-3, reads EADIYQTPRYLVIGTGKKITLECSQTMGHDKMYWYQQDPGMELHLIHYSYGVNSTEKGDLSSESTVSRIRTEHFPLTLESARPSHTSQYLCASSGESGTDTQYFGPGTRLTVL.

CDR3 sequence: CASSPFGTSMNTEAFF. CDR3 in DNA: TGTGCCAGCTCACCCTTCGGGACATCTATGAACACTGAAGCTTTCTTT. The gene calls are TRBV18 and TRBJ1-1, with a possible D match to TRBD1 (6 bases). V dropped 3 bases and J dropped 0 bases, with 14 bases sitting between them. Germline loops: CDR1 KGHSH, CDR2 LQKENI. This CDR3 is 16 amino acids long.